This T cell receptor (beta chain) was retrieved from a study of cytomegalovirus exposure and HLA in healthy donors. CDR1 is SNHLY, CDR2 FYNNEI, per germline. V was cut by 5 bases and J by 13 bases, with 12 bases left in between. This CDR3 is 11 amino acids long. The study ran its PCR with 60 Vbeta and 13 Jbeta primers. Sequencing used immunoSEQ multiplex PCR; TCRdb keeps in-frame clones, though not all of them. This sample contains approximately 100,000 clones. The rearrangement joins TRBV2 to TRBJ2-1; D remains unclear. Sequences were obtained from PBMCs. The clonotype originates from a middle-aged man in good health and CMV-seropositive. CDR3 region: CASSPALTQFF. CDR3 DNA sequence: TGTGCCAGCAGTCCGGCCCTGACACAGTTCTTC.